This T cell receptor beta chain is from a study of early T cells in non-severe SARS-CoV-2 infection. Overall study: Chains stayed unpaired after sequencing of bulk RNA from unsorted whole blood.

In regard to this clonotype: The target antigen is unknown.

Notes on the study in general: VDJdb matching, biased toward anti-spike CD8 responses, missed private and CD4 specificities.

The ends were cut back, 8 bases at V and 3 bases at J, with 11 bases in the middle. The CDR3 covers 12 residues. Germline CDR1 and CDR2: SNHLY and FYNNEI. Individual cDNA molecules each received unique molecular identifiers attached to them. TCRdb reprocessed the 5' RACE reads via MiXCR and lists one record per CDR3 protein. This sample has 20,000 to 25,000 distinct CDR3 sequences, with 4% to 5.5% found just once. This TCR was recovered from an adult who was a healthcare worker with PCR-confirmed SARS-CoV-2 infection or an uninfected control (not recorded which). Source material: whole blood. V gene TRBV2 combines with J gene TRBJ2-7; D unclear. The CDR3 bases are TGTGCCAGCCGAAGGGAAAGCTACGAGCAGTACTTC. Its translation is CASRRESYEQYF.